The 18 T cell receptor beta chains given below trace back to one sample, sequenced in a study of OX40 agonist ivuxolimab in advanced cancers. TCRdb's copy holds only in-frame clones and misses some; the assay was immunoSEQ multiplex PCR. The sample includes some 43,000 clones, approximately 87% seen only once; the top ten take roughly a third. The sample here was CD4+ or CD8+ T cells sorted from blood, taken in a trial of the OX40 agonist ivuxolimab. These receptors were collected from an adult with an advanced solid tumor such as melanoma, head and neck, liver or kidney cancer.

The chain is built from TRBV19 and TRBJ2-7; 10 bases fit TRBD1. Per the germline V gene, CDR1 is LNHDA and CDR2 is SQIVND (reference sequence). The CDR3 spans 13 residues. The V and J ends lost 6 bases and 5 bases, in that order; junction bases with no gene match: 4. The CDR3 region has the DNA TGTGCCAGTAGGGGGACAGGGGCCCACGAGCAGTACTTC. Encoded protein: CASRGTGAHEQYF.

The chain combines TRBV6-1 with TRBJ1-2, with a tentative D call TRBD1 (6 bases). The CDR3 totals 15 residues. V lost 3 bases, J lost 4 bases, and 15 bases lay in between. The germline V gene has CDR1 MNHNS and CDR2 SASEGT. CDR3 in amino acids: CASSEQQGDRYGYTF. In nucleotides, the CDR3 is TGTGCCAGCAGTGAGCAACAGGGTGATCGCTATGGCTACACCTTC.

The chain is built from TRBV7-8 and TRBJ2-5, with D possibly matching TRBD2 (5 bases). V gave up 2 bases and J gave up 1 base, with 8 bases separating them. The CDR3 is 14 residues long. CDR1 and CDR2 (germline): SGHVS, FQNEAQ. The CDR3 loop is CASSLWTAQETQYF. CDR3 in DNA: TGTGCCAGCAGCTTATGGACTGCCCAAGAGACCCAGTACTTC.

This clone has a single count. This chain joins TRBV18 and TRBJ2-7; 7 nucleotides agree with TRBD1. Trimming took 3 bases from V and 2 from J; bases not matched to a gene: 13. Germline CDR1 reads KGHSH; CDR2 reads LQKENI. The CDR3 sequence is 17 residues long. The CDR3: CASSPSKGDRETYEQYF. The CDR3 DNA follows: TGTGCCAGCTCACCCTCCAAGGGGGACAGAGAAACCTACGAGCAGTACTTC.

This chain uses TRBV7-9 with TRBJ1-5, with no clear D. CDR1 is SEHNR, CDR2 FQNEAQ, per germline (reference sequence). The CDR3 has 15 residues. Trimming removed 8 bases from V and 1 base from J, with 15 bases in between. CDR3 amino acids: CASGRVEDSNQPQHF. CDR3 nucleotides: TGTGCCAGCGGACGGGTAGAGGACAGCAATCAGCCCCAGCATTTT.

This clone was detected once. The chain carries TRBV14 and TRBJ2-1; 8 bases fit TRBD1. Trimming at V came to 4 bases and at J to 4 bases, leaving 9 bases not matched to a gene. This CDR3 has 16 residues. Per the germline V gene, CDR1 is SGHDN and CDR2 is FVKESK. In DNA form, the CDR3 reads TGTGCCAGCAGCCCTGGACAGGGTCGGGGATACAATGAGCAGTTCTTC. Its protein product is CASSPGQGRGYNEQFF.

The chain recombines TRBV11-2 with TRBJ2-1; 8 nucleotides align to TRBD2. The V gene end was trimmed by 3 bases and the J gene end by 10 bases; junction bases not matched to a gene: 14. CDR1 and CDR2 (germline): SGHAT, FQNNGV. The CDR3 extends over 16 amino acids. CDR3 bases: TGTGCCAGCAGCTTCATCATGGCTAGCGGGTGGGTAGAGCAGTTCTTC. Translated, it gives CASSFIMASGWVEQFF.

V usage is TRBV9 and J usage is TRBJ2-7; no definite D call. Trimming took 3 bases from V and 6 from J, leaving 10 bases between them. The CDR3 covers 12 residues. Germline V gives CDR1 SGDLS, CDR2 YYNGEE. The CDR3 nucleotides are TGTGCCAGCAGCGCCTACACCGGCGAGCAGTACTTC. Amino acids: CASSAYTGEQYF.

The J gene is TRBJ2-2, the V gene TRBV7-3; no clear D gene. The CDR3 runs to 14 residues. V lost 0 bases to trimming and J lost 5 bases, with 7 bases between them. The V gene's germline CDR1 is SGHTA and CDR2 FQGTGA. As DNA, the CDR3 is TGTGCCAGCAGCTTAACTTTCGATACCGGGGAGCTGTTTTTT. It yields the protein CASSLTFDTGELFF.

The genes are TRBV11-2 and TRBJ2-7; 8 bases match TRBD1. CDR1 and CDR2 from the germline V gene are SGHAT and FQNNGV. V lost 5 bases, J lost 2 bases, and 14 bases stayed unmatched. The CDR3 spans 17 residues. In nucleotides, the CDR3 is TGTGCCAGCAGCGTAAGTCGCAGGGGGCTAACTACCTACGAGCAGTACTTC. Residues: CASSVSRRGLTTYEQYF.

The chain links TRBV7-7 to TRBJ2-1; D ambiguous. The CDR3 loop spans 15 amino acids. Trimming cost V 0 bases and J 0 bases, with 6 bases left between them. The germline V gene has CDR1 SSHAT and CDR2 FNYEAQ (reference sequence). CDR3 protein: CASSLAPSSYNEQFF. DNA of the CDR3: TGTGCCAGCAGCTTAGCTCCAAGCTCCTACAATGAGCAGTTCTTC.

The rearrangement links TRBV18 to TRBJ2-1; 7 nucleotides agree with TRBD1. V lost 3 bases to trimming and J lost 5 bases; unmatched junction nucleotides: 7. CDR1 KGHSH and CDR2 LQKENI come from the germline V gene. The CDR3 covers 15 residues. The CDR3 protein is CASSPVGTVNNEQFF. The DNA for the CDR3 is TGTGCCAGCTCACCGGTCGGGACAGTCAACAATGAGCAGTTCTTC.

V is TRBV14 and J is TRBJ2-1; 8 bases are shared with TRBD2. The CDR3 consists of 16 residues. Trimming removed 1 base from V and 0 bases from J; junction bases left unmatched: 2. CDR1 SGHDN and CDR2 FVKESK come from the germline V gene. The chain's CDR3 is CASSQGTSGSYNEQFF. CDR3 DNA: TGTGCCAGCAGCCAAGGAACTAGCGGCTCCTACAATGAGCAGTTCTTC.

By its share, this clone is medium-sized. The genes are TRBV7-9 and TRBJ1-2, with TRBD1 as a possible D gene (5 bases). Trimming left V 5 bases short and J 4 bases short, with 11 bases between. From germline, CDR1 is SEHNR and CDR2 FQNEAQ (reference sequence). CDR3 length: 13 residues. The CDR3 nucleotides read TGTGCCAGCAGCGGGACTCTTAGCTATGGCTACACCTTC. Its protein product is CASSGTLSYGYTF.

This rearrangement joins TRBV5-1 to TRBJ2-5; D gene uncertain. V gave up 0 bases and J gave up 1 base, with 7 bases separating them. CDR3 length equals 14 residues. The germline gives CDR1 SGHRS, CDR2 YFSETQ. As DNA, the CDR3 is TGCGCCAGCAGCTTGGGTGCCAGCCAAGAGACCCAGTACTTC. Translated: CASSLGASQETQYF.

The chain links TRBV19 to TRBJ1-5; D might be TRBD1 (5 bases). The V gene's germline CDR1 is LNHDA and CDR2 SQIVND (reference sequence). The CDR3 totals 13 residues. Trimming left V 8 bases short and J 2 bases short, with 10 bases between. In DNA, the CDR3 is TGTGCCAGTGGGGACGCGGGCAATCAGCCCCAGCATTTT. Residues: CASGDAGNQPQHF.

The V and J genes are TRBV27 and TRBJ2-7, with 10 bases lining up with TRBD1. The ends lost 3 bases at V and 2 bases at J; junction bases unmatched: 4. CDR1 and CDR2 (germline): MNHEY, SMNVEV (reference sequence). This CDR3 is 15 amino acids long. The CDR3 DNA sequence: TGTGCCAGCAGTTTCTACGGACAGGGGGCCTACGAGCAGTACTTC. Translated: CASSFYGQGAYEQYF.

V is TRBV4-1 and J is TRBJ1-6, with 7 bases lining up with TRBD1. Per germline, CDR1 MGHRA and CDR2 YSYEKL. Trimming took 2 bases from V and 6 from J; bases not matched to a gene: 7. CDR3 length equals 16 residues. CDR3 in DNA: TGCGCCAGCAGCCAATGGGCAGGGGGAGCTAATTCACCCCTCCACTTT. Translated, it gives CASSQWAGGANSPLHF.